What follows is one TCR beta chain and its context. This clonotype was counted ten times or more. The target of this receptor is not known. No clone much larger than this one lies a single base away; base qualities are absent. Synthesis of TCR cDNA relied on 5'RACE template switching, a step that introduced a universal primer site along with unique molecular identifiers. cDNA synthesis was primed from both the TCR alpha and TCR beta constant segments. Libraries were amplified in two PCR steps, with sample barcodes and sequencing adapters added in the second step. Sequencing of libraries was performed on Illumina HiSeq 2500 (2x100 bp) or NovaSeq (2x150 bp). From the authors' description of their analysis: Reads were demultiplexed and collapsed into UMI consensus sequences with MIGEC, and V(D)J alignment was performed with MiXCR. Vaccine-responding clonotypes were defined with edgeR using replicate PBMC samples, requiring FDR below 0.01 and a log2 fold change above 5 up to day 15. CD4 or CD8 identity was assigned to each bulk clonotype according to whether the clonotype was present at higher abundance in the sequenced CD4 repertoire or the sequenced CD8 repertoire. Using fastp trimming at Q25 and MiXCR clonotype assembly, TCRdb reanalyzed the public sequencing data and kept in-frame beta chains. For every CDR3 protein sequence, its rows merge into one entry that carries the most common genes and DNA. These V and J calls rely on TCRdb rather than the paper's analysis. The table for this sample lists around 50,000 distinct CDR3 sequences; approximately 7% of them were counted only once. The top ten hold roughly 31% of the sample.

This specimen comes from a study of T cells after yellow fever vaccination (dated by TCRdb to between 2018 and 2021). As for the study more broadly: Libraries from fractions with low cell numbers were prepared with the SMART-Seq v4 Ultra Low Input RNA kit. To follow T-cell clones before and after primary and booster YFV17D yellow fever vaccination, bulk TCR alpha and beta repertoires were sequenced over time. The cohort comprised two healthy male donors, one aged 18 to 30 and one aged 30 to 39 years. Bulk PBMC replicates and cell subsets were isolated from blood drawn at multiple timepoints before and after both primary and secondary immunization.

This sample's treatment or condition label indicates: live attenuated yellow fever vaccine strain. PBMCs were isolated from peripheral blood using a standard Ficoll-Paque protocol. CD4 and CD8 T-cell fractions were isolated with Dynabeads CD4 and CD8 positive selection kits. TriZol was used to extract RNA from bulk PBMCs, from CD4 and CD8 fractions, and from dextramer-positive and dextramer-negative fractions. V loses 6 bases of germline sequence and J loses 2 bases, and the interval between the two ends is 13 bases. The germline V gene gives CDR1 as ENHRY and CDR2 as SYGVKD. Taken from cysteine to phenylalanine, the CDR3 has 15 residues. Just CDR3 DNA is preserved here, 45 bases in frame from base 1. What the work shows at the level of the full study, not this receptor alone: After the booster, most clones that had expanded after primary vaccination were detected again (around 97% of CD4 and 70% to 90% of CD8), suggesting broad maintenance of memory. Because the study included only a couple of donors, the extent to which the findings can be generalized is limited. Computational filtering was required because FACS-sorted repertoires could contain abundant contaminating clonotypes from the bulk population. Compared with the primary T-cell response, the secondary T-cell response was faster but weaker, reaching its peak on day 5 rather than on day 15. A small fraction of clonotypes appeared in both the CD4 and CD8 compartments, likely as a result of convergent recombination.

The source of this sequence is a man aged 18 to 29 who received the YFV17D yellow fever vaccine. The V and J segments used are TRBV10-3 and TRBJ2-2; the D segment could be TRBD2, given 5 matching bases. Here the sequenced sample was CD8+ T cells sorted from PBMCs, taken less than 18 days after the first yellow fever vaccination. The CDR3 protein is CAIRGADLNTGELFF. The DNA is as follows: TGTGCCATCAGGGGAGCGGATCTAAACACCGGGGAGCTGTTTTTT.